This passage covers 17 T cell receptor beta chains from one sample sequenced in a study of cytomegalovirus exposure and HLA in healthy donors. Primers included in the PCR were 60 Vbeta and 13 Jbeta primers. Only in-frame clones appear in the TCRdb table, and some are missing; sequencing was by immunoSEQ multiplex PCR. Of some 100,000 clones in the sample, 60% to 80% were seen once. Sequencing input: PBMCs. Receptors originate from a woman aged 18-35 years in good health and CMV-seropositive.

The rearrangement links TRBV25-1 to TRBJ1-2; TRBD1 is a possible D gene (5 bases). CDR1 is MGHDK, CDR2 SYGVNS, per germline. This CDR3 region has 13 residues. Between the trimmed V and J ends, which lost 2 bases and 6 bases, there was a span of 10 bases. CDR3 in amino acids: CASSETAGNGYTF. DNA of the CDR3: TGTGCCAGCAGTGAAACGGCAGGGAATGGCTACACCTTC.

Concerning this clone itself: One end of the junction varies from germline; a read error may be responsible. This chain's CDR3 is CASRIGQGAGEQYF. CDR3 bases: TGCGCCAGCAGAATAGGGCAGGGGGCAGGCGAGCAGTACTTC. The rearrangement uses TRBV6-1 and TRBJ2-7; TRBD1 matches at 8 bases. There are 14 residues in the CDR3. Germline V gene data show CDR1 as MNHNS and CDR2 as SASEGT.

V and J are TRBV4-1 and TRBJ2-2; TRBD2 might be the D (5 bases). Trimming removed 3 bases at V and 0 bases at J, with 11 bases between. The CDR3 contains 16 residues. Germline CDR1 reads MGHRA; CDR2 reads YSYEKL. This CDR3 reads CASSHGPGTNTGELFF. In DNA form, the CDR3 reads TGCGCCAGCAGCCATGGCCCGGGGACGAACACCGGGGAGCTGTTTTTT.

This chain connects TRBV7-3 to TRBJ2-2; D remains ambiguous. Germline V CDR1 and CDR2: SGHTA, FQGTGA. This CDR3 region has 13 residues. The V and J ends lost 3 bases and 1 base respectively, with 3 bases between them. The chain's CDR3 is CASSFKNTGELFF. DNA of the CDR3: TGTGCCAGCAGCTTCAAGAACACCGGGGAGCTGTTTTTT.

This chain uses TRBV29-1 with TRBJ1-1, with D uncertain. CDR3 length: 11 amino acids. Deletions cut 5 bases from V and 1 base from J, with 5 bases between. Looked up from germline, CDR1 is SQVTM and CDR2 is ANQGSEA. The CDR3 is CSVPGNTEAFF. CDR3 nucleotide sequence: TGCAGCGTTCCAGGGAACACTGAAGCTTTCTTT.

About this clone itself: Different DNA sequences within this sample yield the same CDR3. This sequence joins TRBV4-3 and TRBJ2-7; 7 bases are a match to TRBD2. Germline V gene lookup returns CDR1 LGHNA and CDR2 YSLEER. This CDR3 is 13 amino acids long. Unmatched junction bases numbered 0, after V lost 0 bases and J lost 4 bases. The CDR3 protein is CASSQDSGYEQYF. The CDR3 DNA reads TGCGCCAGCAGCCAAGATAGCGGGTACGAGCAGTACTTC.

This clone came up a few times. The genes are TRBV9 and TRBJ2-3, with TRBD2 matching over 12 bases. The CDR3 is 16 residues long. J gave up 4 bases and V 3 bases, and 6 bases lay outside the gene matches. Germline values: CDR1 SGDLS, CDR2 YYNGEE. CDR3 sequence (DNA): TGTGCCAGCAGCGGACTAGCGGGAGTGGTTGCAGATACGCAGTATTTT. This gives the protein CASSGLAGVVADTQYF.

The chain links TRBV10-3 to TRBJ1-2; 7 bases are shared with TRBD1. With 9 bases clipped from V and 3 bases from J, the junction kept 4 bases outside the gene matches. The length of the CDR3 is 12 residues. Germline V CDR1 and CDR2: ENHRY, SYGVKD. The CDR3: CAIGDRDYGYTF. The CDR3 coding sequence is TGTGCCATAGGAGACAGGGACTATGGCTACACCTTC.

This sequence joins TRBV4-1 and TRBJ2-5, with D possibly being TRBD2 (5 bases). Trimming pared 6 bases from V and 2 bases from J, leaving 16 bases between. Germline V CDR1 and CDR2: MGHRA, YSYEKL. This CDR3 has 15 residues. Here the CDR3 DNA reads TGCGCCAGCAGTTCTGCGACGCCGGGACAAGAGACCCAGTACTTC. It specifies CASSSATPGQETQYF.

The genes are TRBV27 and TRBJ1-1, with D possibly matching TRBD1 (5 bases). V was pared by 6 bases and J by 0 bases, with 14 bases between. The V gene's germline CDR1 is MNHEY and CDR2 SMNVEV (reference sequence). The CDR3 loop spans 15 amino acids. DNA for the CDR3: TGTGCCAGCAGCGACATGACAGCCATGAACACTGAAGCTTTCTTT. It encodes CASSDMTAMNTEAFF.

The gene calls are TRBV14 and TRBJ1-1, with 9 bases matching TRBD1. This CDR3 has 13 amino acids. In germline, CDR1 is SGHDN, CDR2 FVKESK. The trim removed 4 bases at V and 8 bases at J, leaving 5 bases unmatched. CDR3 nucleotides: TGTGCCAGCAGCCCAGCCGGGACAGGGGAAGCTTTCTTT. It yields the protein CASSPAGTGEAFF.

This clone was observed a single time. The V and J genes are TRBV11-3 and TRBJ2-6; D call uncertain. In germline, CDR1 is SGHNT, CDR2 YENEEA. V lost 6 bases to trimming and J lost 2 bases, with 11 bases between them. The CDR3 is 15 amino acids. CDR3 in DNA: TGTGCCAGCAGTGGCGCAGCGCCTGGGGCCAACGTCCTGACTTTC. This codes for CASSGAAPGANVLTF.

This chain uses TRBV19 with TRBJ2-7, with 9 bases lining up with TRBD1. V was clipped by 6 bases and J by 3 bases; unmatched bases: 6. Germline V gene lookup returns CDR1 LNHDA and CDR2 SQIVND (reference sequence). The CDR3 contains 14 residues. The CDR3 loop reads CASRPGTGHYEQYF. CDR3 DNA: TGTGCCAGTAGACCCGGGACAGGGCACTACGAGCAGTACTTC. Drawing the rest from reference TRBV19 and TRBJ2-7, the complete variable domain is DGGITQSPKYLFRKEGQNVTLSCEQNLNHDAMYWYRQDPGQGLRLIYYSQIVNDFQKGDIAEGYSVSREKKESFPLTVTSAQKNPTAFYLCASRPGTGHYEQYFGPGTRLTVT.

This clone was seen a few times. The DNA of the CDR3 is TGTGCCAGCAGTGTCAGGGGATACACTGAAGCTTTCTTT. It is translated as CASSVRGYTEAFF. The chain has TRBV27 and TRBJ1-1, with D maybe TRBD1 (6 bases). V lost 5 bases and J 3 bases, leaving 10 bases between the germline ends. There are 13 residues in the CDR3. The germline V gene has CDR1 MNHEY and CDR2 SMNVEV (reference sequence).

The chain links TRBV5-4 to TRBJ2-1, with a possible D match to TRBD2 (6 bases). Deletions cut 4 bases from V and 7 bases from J, with 12 bases between. The CDR3 length is 13 residues. Germline V gene data show CDR1 as SGHNT and CDR2 as YYREEE (reference sequence). The CDR3 loop reads CASSLSGGNEQFF. CDR3 nucleotide sequence: TGTGCCAGCAGCCTATCCGGGGGAAATGAGCAGTTCTTC. The variable domain in full, completed from reference TRBV5-4 and TRBJ2-1, reads ETGVTQSPTHLIKTRGQQVTLRCSSQSGHNTVSWYQQALGQGPQFIFQYYREEENGRGNFPPRFSGLQFPNYSSELNVNALELDDSALYLCASSLSGGNEQFFGPGTRLTVL.

This chain joins TRBV7-9 and TRBJ2-3; TRBD2 matches 8 bases. The ends lost 5 bases at V and 8 bases at J; junction bases unmatched: 15. CDR1 is SEHNR, CDR2 FQNEAQ, per germline (reference sequence). CDR3 length: 16 residues. CDR3 sequence reads: CASSPPLGAGVLTQYF. The CDR3 nucleotides read TGTGCCAGCAGCCCACCATTGGGAGCGGGAGTACTTACGCAGTATTTT.

The chain carries TRBV5-1 and TRBJ2-7, with TRBD2 identical over 9 bases. This CDR3 contains 16 residues. V was pared by 1 base and J by 3 bases, with 8 bases of the junction left unmatched. The V gene's germline CDR1 is SGHRS and CDR2 YFSETQ. The CDR3: CASSLRPASGDYEQYF. For the CDR3, the DNA is TGCGCCAGCAGCTTGAGGCCGGCTAGCGGGGACTACGAGCAGTACTTC.